A selection of T cell receptor beta chains follows, all from one sample in a study of radiation and T cells in renal cell carcinoma. Some clones are missing from TCRdb's copy, which holds only in-frame ones; the method was immunoSEQ multiplex PCR. Of several thousand clones in the sample, approximately 60% were seen once. The sequencing used tumor tissue, collected from a patient whose treatment included radiotherapy and nephrectomy. Receptors originate from a man aged 55 to 70 with renal cell carcinoma. Each CDR3 is given with its conserved first and last residue. D genes are given only for firm matches. The size entry is marked missing in some rows and otherwise reads once, few, many or a size class.

clone size: few
V gene: TRBV2
D gene: NA
J gene: TRBJ2-7
CDR3 protein: CASSDVGGYEQYF
CDR3 DNA: TGTGCCAGCAGTGACGTGGGGGGCTACGAGCAGTACTTC

clone size: medium-sized
V gene: TRBV2
D gene: NA
J gene: TRBJ1-1
CDR3 protein: CASSQTAGNTEAFF
CDR3 DNA: TGTGCCAGCAGCCAGACAGCGGGGAACACTGAAGCTTTCTTT

clone size: few
V gene: TRBV11-2
D gene: NA
J gene: TRBJ2-7
CDR3 protein: CASSPPLGHNYEQYF
CDR3 DNA: TGTGCCAGCAGCCCGCCCCTCGGACATAACTACGAGCAGTACTTC

clone size: NA
V gene: TRBV29-1
D gene: TRBD1
J gene: TRBJ1-2
CDR3 protein: CSVGYRGRGYTF
CDR3 DNA: TGCAGCGTTGGGTACAGGGGGCGCGGCTACACCTTC

clone size: NA
V gene: TRBV5-4
D gene: TRBD1
J gene: TRBJ1-1
CDR3 protein: CASSPGQGANTEAFF
CDR3 DNA: TGTGCCAGCAGCCCAGGACAGGGGGCGAACACTGAAGCTTTCTTT

clone size: NA
V gene: TRBV7-2
D gene: NA
J gene: TRBJ1-2
CDR3 protein: CASSLVRGSYGYTF
CDR3 DNA: TGTGCCAGCAGCTTAGTTAGGGGCTCCTATGGCTACACCTTC

clone size: NA
V gene: TRBV7-2
D gene: NA
J gene: TRBJ1-1
CDR3 protein: CASSLLGIGTEAFF
CDR3 DNA: TGTGCCAGCAGCTTGCTAGGGATAGGCACTGAAGCTTTCTTT

clone size: few
V gene: TRBV28
D gene: NA
J gene: TRBJ2-1
CDR3 protein: CASRELPSSYNEQFF
CDR3 DNA: TGTGCCAGCAGGGAACTACCCAGCTCCTACAATGAGCAGTTCTTC

clone size: few
V gene: TRBV6-1
D gene: NA
J gene: TRBJ1-1
CDR3 protein: CASSPHTEAFF
CDR3 DNA: TGTGCCAGCAGTCCCCACACTGAAGCTTTCTTT

clone size: NA
V gene: TRBV28
D gene: NA
J gene: TRBJ2-7
CDR3 protein: CASSSGQTYEQYF
CDR3 DNA: TGTGCCAGCAGTTCCGGACAGACATACGAGCAGTACTTC

clone size: NA
V gene: TRBV7-4
D gene: NA
J gene: TRBJ1-5
CDR3 protein: CASRGSQPQHF
CDR3 DNA: TGTGCCAGCAGGGGGAGTCAGCCCCAGCATTTT

clone size: medium-sized
V gene: TRBV7-2
D gene: NA
J gene: TRBJ2-7
CDR3 protein: CASSSSPGGPYEQYF
CDR3 DNA: TGTGCCAGCAGCTCCTCCCCCGGAGGGCCCTACGAGCAGTACTTC

clone size: NA
V gene: TRBV5-5
D gene: NA
J gene: TRBJ1-2
CDR3 protein: CASSLEGYYGYTF
CDR3 DNA: TGTGCCAGCAGCTTGGAAGGATACTATGGCTACACCTTC

clone size: NA
V gene: TRBV7-9
D gene: NA
J gene: TRBJ2-5
CDR3 protein: CASSNQETQYF
CDR3 DNA: TGTGCCAGCAGCAATCAAGAGACCCAGTACTTC

clone size: NA
V gene: TRBV2
D gene: NA
J gene: TRBJ1-1
CDR3 protein: CASRRDNTEAFF
CDR3 DNA: TGTGCCAGCAGAAGAGATAACACTGAAGCTTTCTTT

clone size: NA
V gene: TRBV4-3
D gene: TRBD2
J gene: TRBJ2-6
CDR3 protein: CASSQGVGTSGVHSGANVLTF
CDR3 DNA: TGCGCCAGCAGCCAAGGGGTAGGGACTAGCGGGGTACACTCTGGGGCCAACGTCCTGACTTTC

clone size: NA
V gene: TRBV10-2
D gene: NA
J gene: TRBJ1-1
CDR3 protein: CASSEWALEAFF
CDR3 DNA: TGCGCCAGCAGTGAGTGGGCACTCGAAGCTTTCTTT

clone size: NA
V gene: TRBV11-2
D gene: TRBD1
J gene: TRBJ2-1
CDR3 protein: CASSLAGGFLNEQFF
CDR3 DNA: TGTGCCAGCAGCTTAGCAGGGGGCTTCCTTAATGAGCAGTTCTTC

clone size: NA
V gene: TRBV18
D gene: TRBD1
J gene: TRBJ1-1
CDR3 protein: CASSPGTGMNTEAFF
CDR3 DNA: TGTGCCAGCTCACCCGGGACAGGAATGAACACTGAAGCTTTCTTT

clone size: NA
V gene: TRBV9
D gene: NA
J gene: TRBJ2-5
CDR3 protein: CASSTGGGPQETQYF
CDR3 DNA: TGTGCCAGCAGCACTGGGGGGGGGCCCCAAGAGACCCAGTACTTC

clone size: NA
V gene: TRBV5-4
D gene: TRBD1
J gene: TRBJ1-4
CDR3 protein: CASSLGPRGDPDGKLFF
CDR3 DNA: TGTGCCAGCAGCTTGGGCCCCAGGGGGGACCCCGATGGAAAACTGTTTTTT

clone size: few
V gene: TRBV7-2
D gene: NA
J gene: TRBJ1-2
CDR3 protein: CASSLVVSNDYGYTF
CDR3 DNA: TGTGCCAGCAGCTTAGTTGTCAGTAACGACTATGGCTACACCTTC

clone size: few
V gene: TRBV2
D gene: NA
J gene: TRBJ1-2
CDR3 protein: CASSLQTAFYGYTF
CDR3 DNA: TGTGCCAGCAGTCTTCAGACGGCTTTCTATGGCTACACCTTC

clone size: large
V gene: TRBV7-6
D gene: NA
J gene: TRBJ1-1
CDR3 protein: CASAGAGRTEAFF
CDR3 DNA: TGTGCCAGCGCAGGGGCAGGGCGTACTGAAGCTTTCTTT

clone size: NA
V gene: TRBV7-2
D gene: NA
J gene: TRBJ2-7
CDR3 protein: CASSESGVTYEQYF
CDR3 DNA: TGTGCCAGCAGCGAGTCCGGGGTCACCTACGAGCAGTACTTC

clone size: NA
V gene: TRBV28
D gene: TRBD2
J gene: TRBJ2-7
CDR3 protein: CASSLSLAAEQYF
CDR3 DNA: TGTGCCAGCAGTTTATCCCTAGCGGCCGAGCAGTACTTC

clone size: NA
V gene: TRBV5-6
D gene: TRBD1
J gene: TRBJ1-2
CDR3 protein: CASSRAGTVNYGYTF
CDR3 DNA: TGTGCCAGCAGCCGGGCCGGGACAGTGAACTATGGCTACACCTTC

clone size: NA
V gene: TRBV7-8
D gene: NA
J gene: TRBJ1-6
CDR3 protein: CASSPAVLALHF
CDR3 DNA: TGTGCCAGCAGCCCCGCCGTTTTGGCCCTCCACTTT

clone size: NA
V gene: TRBV10-3
D gene: NA
J gene: TRBJ1-2
CDR3 protein: CAISDQGVYGYTF
CDR3 DNA: TGTGCCATCAGTGACCAGGGTGTCTATGGCTACACCTTC

clone size: once
V gene: TRBV10-3
D gene: NA
J gene: TRBJ2-1
CDR3 protein: CAISVGDHMEQFF
CDR3 DNA: TGTGCCATCAGTGTGGGGGACCACATGGAGCAGTTCTTC

clone size: medium-sized
V gene: TRBV6-5
D gene: TRBD1
J gene: TRBJ1-5
CDR3 protein: CASRRTGGNQPQHF
CDR3 DNA: TGTGCCAGCAGAAGGACAGGGGGCAATCAGCCCCAGCATTTT

clone size: medium-sized
V gene: TRBV7-2
D gene: NA
J gene: TRBJ2-7
CDR3 protein: CASSLEAEYEQYF
CDR3 DNA: TGTGCCAGCAGCTTGGAAGCAGAGTACGAGCAGTACTTC

clone size: NA
V gene: TRBV6-1
D gene: NA
J gene: TRBJ2-6
CDR3 protein: CASSVGRQRGYSGANVLTF
CDR3 DNA: TGTGCCAGCAGTGTCGGCCGCCAGAGGGGCTACTCTGGGGCCAACGTCCTGACTTTC

clone size: NA
V gene: TRBV4-3
D gene: TRBD1
J gene: TRBJ2-7
CDR3 protein: CASSQTGTGFYEQYF
CDR3 DNA: TGCGCCAGCAGCCAAACTGGGACAGGGTTCTACGAGCAGTACTTC

clone size: medium-sized
V gene: TRBV5-4
D gene: TRBD2
J gene: TRBJ2-5
CDR3 protein: CASSLVLAGQETQYF
CDR3 DNA: TGTGCCAGCAGCTTGGTACTAGCGGGCCAAGAGACCCAGTACTTC

clone size: NA
V gene: TRBV30
D gene: NA
J gene: TRBJ1-5
CDR3 protein: CAWSQGKVDQPQHF
CDR3 DNA: TGTGCCTGGAGCCAGGGGAAGGTCGATCAGCCCCAGCATTTT

clone size: NA
V gene: TRBV7-9
D gene: TRBD1
J gene: TRBJ1-2
CDR3 protein: CASSSSGTGGGYTF
CDR3 DNA: TGTGCCAGCAGCTCGTCCGGGACAGGGGGTGGCTACACCTTC

clone size: NA
V gene: TRBV10-3
D gene: NA
J gene: TRBJ2-7
CDR3 protein: CAISENGASVEQYF
CDR3 DNA: TGTGCCATCAGTGAGAATGGGGCTAGCGTGGAGCAGTACTTC

clone size: NA
V gene: TRBV11-1
D gene: NA
J gene: TRBJ1-3
CDR3 protein: CASSLGADSGNTIYF
CDR3 DNA: TGTGCCAGCAGCTTAGGCGCGGACTCTGGAAACACCATATATTTT

clone size: NA
V gene: TRBV5-5
D gene: NA
J gene: TRBJ1-5
CDR3 protein: CASSMTAAGNQPQHF
CDR3 DNA: TGTGCCAGCAGCATGACAGCTGCGGGCAATCAGCCCCAGCATTTT

clone size: few
V gene: TRBV25-1
D gene: TRBD2
J gene: TRBJ2-6
CDR3 protein: CASSDSGFSGANVLTF
CDR3 DNA: TGTGCCAGCAGTGATAGCGGGTTCTCTGGGGCCAACGTCCTGACTTTC

clone size: NA
V gene: TRBV18
D gene: NA
J gene: TRBJ2-5
CDR3 protein: CASSPPAGRQETQYF
CDR3 DNA: TGTGCCAGCTCACCACCGGCTGGGCGGCAAGAGACCCAGTACTTC

clone size: few
V gene: TRBV13
D gene: NA
J gene: TRBJ2-7
CDR3 protein: CASSLTQGWIEQYF
CDR3 DNA: TGTGCCAGCAGTTTAACCCAGGGTTGGATCGAGCAGTACTTC

clone size: NA
V gene: TRBV5-5
D gene: TRBD2
J gene: TRBJ2-2
CDR3 protein: CASSQEGTSNTGELFF
CDR3 DNA: TGTGCCAGCAGCCAAGAAGGGACTAGTAACACCGGGGAGCTGTTTTTT

clone size: NA
V gene: TRBV6-1
D gene: NA
J gene: TRBJ2-7
CDR3 protein: CASRLPTGNYEQYF
CDR3 DNA: TGTGCCAGCCGGCTCCCAACAGGGAACTACGAGCAGTACTTC

clone size: few
V gene: TRBV7-9
D gene: NA
J gene: TRBJ1-2
CDR3 protein: CASRGWGNRVKGYTF
CDR3 DNA: TGTGCCAGCAGGGGTTGGGGGAATCGGGTAAAAGGCTACACCTTC

clone size: NA
V gene: TRBV6-5
D gene: TRBD2
J gene: TRBJ2-7
CDR3 protein: CATLAGASSYEQYF
CDR3 DNA: TGTGCCACCCTAGCGGGCGCTAGCTCCTACGAGCAGTACTTC

clone size: few
V gene: TRBV7-8
D gene: TRBD2
J gene: TRBJ2-7
CDR3 protein: CASSTPLAGYSYEQYF
CDR3 DNA: TGTGCCAGCAGCACCCCACTAGCGGGTTACTCCTACGAGCAGTACTTC